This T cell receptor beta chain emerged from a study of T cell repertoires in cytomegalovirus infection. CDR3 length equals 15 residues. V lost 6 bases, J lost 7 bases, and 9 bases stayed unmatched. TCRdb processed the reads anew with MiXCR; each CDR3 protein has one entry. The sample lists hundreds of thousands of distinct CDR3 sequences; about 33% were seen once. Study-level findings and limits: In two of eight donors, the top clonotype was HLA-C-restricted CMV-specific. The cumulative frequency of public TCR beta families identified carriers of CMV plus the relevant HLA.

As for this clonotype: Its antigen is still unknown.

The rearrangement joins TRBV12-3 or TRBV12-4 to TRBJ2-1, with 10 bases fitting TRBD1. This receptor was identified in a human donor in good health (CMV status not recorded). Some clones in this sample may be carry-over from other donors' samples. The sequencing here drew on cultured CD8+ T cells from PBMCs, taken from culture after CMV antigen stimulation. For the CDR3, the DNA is TGTGCCAGCAGCCATAGACAGGGGGCTTTAAATGAGCAGTTCTTC. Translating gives CASSHRQGALNEQFF.